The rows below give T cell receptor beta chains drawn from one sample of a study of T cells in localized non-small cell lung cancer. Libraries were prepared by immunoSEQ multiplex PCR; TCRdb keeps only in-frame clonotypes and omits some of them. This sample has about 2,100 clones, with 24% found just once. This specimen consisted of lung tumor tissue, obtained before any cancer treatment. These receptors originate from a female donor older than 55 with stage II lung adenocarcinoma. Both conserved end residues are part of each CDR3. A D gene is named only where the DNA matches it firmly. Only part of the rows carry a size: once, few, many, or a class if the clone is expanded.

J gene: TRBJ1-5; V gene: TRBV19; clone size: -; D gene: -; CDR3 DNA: TGTGCCAGCGGAGAACAGGGCCCTAATCAGCCCCAGCATTTT; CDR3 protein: CASGEQGPNQPQHF
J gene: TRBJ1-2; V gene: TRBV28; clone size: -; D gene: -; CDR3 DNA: TGTGCCAGCAGTCTCCGGACGGACTATGGCTACACCTTC; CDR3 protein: CASSLRTDYGYTF
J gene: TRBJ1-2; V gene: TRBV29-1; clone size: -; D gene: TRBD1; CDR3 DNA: TGCAGCGTTGCGGCGGACAGGGCCCACTATGGCTACACCTTC; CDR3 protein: CSVAADRAHYGYTF
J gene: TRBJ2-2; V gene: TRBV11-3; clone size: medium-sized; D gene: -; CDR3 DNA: TGTGCCAGCAGCTTTCAGGGGACCACCGGGGAGCTGTTTTTT; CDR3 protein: CASSFQGTTGELFF
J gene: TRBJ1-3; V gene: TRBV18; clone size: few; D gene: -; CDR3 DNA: TGTGCCAGCTCCCAAAGGACAGAAAGAAACACCATATATTTT; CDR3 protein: CASSQRTERNTIYF
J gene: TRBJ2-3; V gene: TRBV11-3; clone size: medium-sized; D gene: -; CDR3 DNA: TGTGCCAGCAGCCCTTTGGGATTTGGAGATACGCAGTATTTT; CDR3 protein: CASSPLGFGDTQYF
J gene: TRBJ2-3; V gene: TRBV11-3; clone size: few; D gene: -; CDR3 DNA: TGTGCCAGCAGCTTAACCAGGGTTTTCCGAGATACGCAGTATTTT; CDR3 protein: CASSLTRVFRDTQYF
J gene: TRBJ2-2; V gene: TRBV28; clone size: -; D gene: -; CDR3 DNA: TGTGCCAGCAGTTCGAGGTGGACCAACACCGGGGAGCTGTTTTTT; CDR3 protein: CASSSRWTNTGELFF
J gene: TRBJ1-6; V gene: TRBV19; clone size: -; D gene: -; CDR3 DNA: TGTGCCAGTAGTCAGAACGGCAGGGGAGGTTCACCCCTCCACTTT; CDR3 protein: CASSQNGRGGSPLHF
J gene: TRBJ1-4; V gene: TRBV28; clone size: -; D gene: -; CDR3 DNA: TGTGCCAGCACCTCCTCGGTGATAAATGAAAAACTGTTTTTT; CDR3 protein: CASTSSVINEKLFF
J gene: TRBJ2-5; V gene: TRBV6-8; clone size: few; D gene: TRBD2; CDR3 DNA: TGTGCCAGCAGTTACGTTCTTACTAGCGGATTCCAAGAGACCCAGTACTTC; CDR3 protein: CASSYVLTSGFQETQYF
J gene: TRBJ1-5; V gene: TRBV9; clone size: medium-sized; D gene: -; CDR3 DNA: TGTGCCAGCAGTGAAGCGCGAGCAGTTCAGCCCCAGCATTTT; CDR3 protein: CASSEARAVQPQHF
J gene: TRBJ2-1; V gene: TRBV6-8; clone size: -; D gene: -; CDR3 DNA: TGTGCCAGCACCCCCCACAAGGGGGGCGAGTCCTACAATGAGCAGTTCTTC; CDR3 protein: CASTPHKGGESYNEQFF
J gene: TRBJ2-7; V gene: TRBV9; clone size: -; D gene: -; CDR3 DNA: TGTGCCAGCAGCACCGGGCCTTCTTCCTACGAGCAGTACTTC; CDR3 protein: CASSTGPSSYEQYF
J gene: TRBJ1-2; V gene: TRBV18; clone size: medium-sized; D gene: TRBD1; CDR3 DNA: TGTGCCAGCTCAAAGAGATACAGGGGAGAGGGCTACACCTTC; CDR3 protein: CASSKRYRGEGYTF
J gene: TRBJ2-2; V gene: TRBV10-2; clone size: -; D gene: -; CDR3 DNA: TGCGCCAGCAGTGCGGGGAACACCGGGGAGCTGTTTTTT; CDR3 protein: CASSAGNTGELFF
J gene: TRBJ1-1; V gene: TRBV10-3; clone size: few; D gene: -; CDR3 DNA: TGTGCCATCAGTGAGTCGAGAGGAGCCTACACTGAAGCTTTCTTT; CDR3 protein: CAISESRGAYTEAFF